This T cell receptor (beta chain) came from a study of regulatory T cells in long-lasting Graves disease. Study-wide background: Patients newly diagnosed with Graves' had been on antithyroid drugs for under 3 months.

Building the TCR beta libraries relied on iRepertoire HTBI primers, and CDR3 regions underwent Arm-PCR. TCRdb ran MiXCR on the multiplex PCR reads and lists one entry per CDR3 protein. The sample has around 480,000 distinct CDR3 sequences, roughly 15% seen once; the top ten hold more than 9%. Noted time point: newly diagnosed GD, antithyroid drugs for less than 3 months. Following extraction of RNA from PBMCs, that RNA was used to make the TCR library. Overall study findings and caveats: Favoring TRBV28, TRBJ1-2 and TRBJ2-5 was a feature seen in persistent disease.

V gave up 4 bases and J gave up 10 bases; unmatched junction bases: 4. Per the germline V gene, CDR1 is SGHRS and CDR2 is YFSETQ. This CDR3 spans 13 amino acids. This clonotype turned up a few times. Its antigen is unknown. These data were likewise used in another study, on T cells in Graves' hyperthyroidism and ophthalmopathy. That study reports: Disease duration under 2 months; hyperthyroidism patients were aged 18 to 65.

The receptor was isolated from a man aged 35 to 55 with Graves disease. The gene calls are TRBV5-1 and TRBJ1-6; TRBD1 aligns across 8 bases. The sequencing used peripheral blood mononuclear cells (PBMCs), collected at new diagnosis, from a patient treated with antithyroid drugs. The CDR3 here is CASSKDRDSPLHF. The CDR3 bases are TGCGCCAGCAGCAAGGACAGGGACTCACCCCTCCACTTT.